The 11 T cell receptor beta chains below were found in one sample sequenced in a study of blood T cells in healthy people across ages. Combining a sample-barcoded 5' primer with a J-beta primer mix, a second PCR ran for 7 to 11 cycles. TCRdb ran MiXCR on the 5' RACE reads and lists one entry per CDR3 protein. The sample shows roughly 1.4 million distinct CDR3 sequences, roughly 64% of them seen only once. The sample comprised blood. These receptors were taken from a man between 18 and 29 years old in good health.

In this sample, this clonotype turned up a few times. CDR3 loop: CSVDPRLAQETQYF. The CDR3 coding sequence is TGCAGCGTTGACCCCCGACTAGCCCAAGAGACCCAGTACTTC. The rearrangement joins TRBV29-1 to TRBJ2-5, with TRBD2 matching 7 bases. CDR1 and CDR2 (germline): SQVTM, ANQGSEA. This CDR3 spans 14 amino acids. The V and J ends lost 3 bases and 1 base, in that order; junction bases with no gene match: 5.

The DNA for the CDR3 is TGTGCCAGCAGTCAGACCGGGACAGATAACTATGGCTACACCTTC. Amino acids: CASSQTGTDNYGYTF. The chain recombines TRBV28 with TRBJ1-2, with 7 bases identical to TRBD1. This CDR3 spans 15 amino acids. Looked up from germline, CDR1 is MDHEN and CDR2 is SYDVKM. J gave up 1 base and V 5 bases, and 7 bases lay outside the gene matches.

In regard to this clonotype: The junction and the germline gene differ at one end; a read error may be behind it. V gene TRBV6-1 combines with J gene TRBJ2-3; a weak D match, TRBD1 (5 bases). CDR3 length equals 16 residues. Germline CDR1 reads MNHNS; CDR2 reads SASEGT. The CDR3 here is CASSEAGLSGTDTQYF. The CDR3 DNA reads TGTGCCAGCAGCGAAGCAGGGCTTTCTGGCACAGATACGCAGTATTTT.

This rearrangement joins TRBV20-1 to TRBJ2-7, with 8 bases lining up with TRBD1. This CDR3 contains 14 residues. The junction had 9 bases not matched to a gene; V was cut back by 6 bases and J by 2 bases. CDR1 and CDR2 (germline): DFQATT, SNEGSKA (reference sequence). The CDR3 nucleotides read TGCAGTGCGGATTGGACAGGGACCCCCTACGAGCAGTACTTC. This translates into CSADWTGTPYEQYF.

This chain joins TRBV7-2 and TRBJ2-3; 8 bases line up with TRBD2. CDR3 length equals 14 residues. Trimming cost V 6 bases and J 3 bases; bases outside gene matches: 5. Looked up from germline, CDR1 is SGHTA and CDR2 is FQGNSA. CDR3: CASRRGAETDTQYF. CDR3 bases: TGTGCCAGCAGGCGGGGGGCCGAGACAGATACGCAGTATTTT.

This clonotype occurred a few times. The chain is built from TRBV28 and TRBJ2-1; D is uncertain. This CDR3 is 13 amino acids long. The germline V and J ends were trimmed by 6 bases and 7 bases, with 13 bases remaining between them. Germline-derived CDR1 and CDR2 are MDHEN and SYDVKM. The CDR3 sequence is CASSLGSLNEQFF. The DNA for the CDR3 is TGTGCCAGCAGCCTAGGGTCCCTTAATGAGCAGTTCTTC.

The chain joins TRBV7-9 to TRBJ1-1; no reliable D call. Germline CDR1 SEHNR, CDR2 FQNEAQ (reference sequence). The CDR3 is 15 residues long. Trimming pared 4 bases from V and 8 bases from J, leaving 20 bases between. CDR3 residues: CASSSLKGTAKEAFF. CDR3 coding DNA: TGTGCCAGCAGCTCCCTAAAGGGTACCGCAAAGGAAGCTTTCTTT.

V gene TRBV6-1 combines with J gene TRBJ2-6; 9 nucleotides match TRBD1. CDR3 length equals 17 residues. The V gene's germline CDR1 is MNHNS and CDR2 SASEGT. Trimming at V came to 7 bases and at J to 0 bases, leaving 7 bases not matched to a gene. The CDR3 region has the DNA TGTGCCAGCAATCGGGACAGGGCCAACTCTGGGGCCAACGTCCTGACTTTC. It translates to CASNRDRANSGANVLTF.

The genes are TRBV20-1 and TRBJ2-5; TRBD2 is a possible D gene (6 bases). The CDR3 is 13 residues long. CDR1 is DFQATT and CDR2 is SNEGSKA in the germline V gene (reference sequence). Trimming shortened V by 1 base and J by 10 bases, and 16 bases separated the two germline ends. The CDR3 sequence: CSARADSRRDQYF. CDR3 bases: TGCAGTGCTAGAGCTGACTCGAGGAGGGACCAGTACTTC.

This clonotype was detected only a few times. The V gene is TRBV12-3 or TRBV12-4, the J gene TRBJ2-5, with 8 positions matching TRBD1. Trimming at V came to 3 bases and at J to 4 bases, leaving 7 bases not matched to a gene. The length of the CDR3 is 15 residues. The CDR3: CASSLRRGPSETQYF. The CDR3 region has the DNA TGTGCCAGCAGTTTGCGCAGGGGGCCCTCAGAGACCCAGTACTTC.

This clonotype has more than one count but fewer than ten. The V and J genes are TRBV20-1 and TRBJ2-5; 10 nucleotides align to TRBD2. The J segment lost 4 bases and the V segment lost 6 bases, leaving 11 bases of the junction unmatched. Germline V gene data show CDR1 as DFQATT and CDR2 as SNEGSKA (reference sequence). There are 15 residues in the CDR3. The CDR3 protein is CSAPAAGGPSETQYF. CDR3 bases: TGCAGTGCCCCCGCAGCGGGAGGGCCGTCAGAGACCCAGTACTTC.